This is a list of T cell receptor beta chains from one sample in a study of tumor-infiltrating lymphocytes in primary liver carcinoma. In TCRdb, the multiplex PCR reads were re-called with MiXCR into one record per CDR3 protein. The table shows 150,000 to 200,000 distinct CDR3 sequences, with about 85% occurring only once. The source material was tumor tissue from primary liver carcinoma. The receptors originated from a man aged 35-49 years with primary liver carcinoma and hepatitis B virus infection. The CDR3 runs from the conserved cysteine through the conserved F or W. Each record gives: clone size, D gene, V gene, J gene, CDR3 protein, CDR3 DNA. The D gene is left open where the match is weak. For some rows the clone size is stated as once, few or many, or as a class when expanded; others skip it.

NA	NA	TRBV4-1	TRBJ2-2	CASSQAATTGELFF	TGCGCCAGCAGCCAAGCTGCCACCACCGGGGAGCTGTTTTTT
NA	NA	TRBV29-1	TRBJ2-3	CSVGFSDMQYF	TGTAGCGTTGGCTTTTCAGATATGCAGTATTTT
NA	NA	TRBV28	TRBJ1-6	CASSFGGLASPLNF	TGTGCCAGCAGTTTCGGGGGCTTGGCTTCACCCCTCAACTTT
NA	NA	TRBV7-3	TRBJ2-3	CASSSGTSRGTDTQYF	TGTGCCAGCAGCTCCGGGACGAGCAGGGGTACAGATACGCAGTATTTT
few	NA	TRBV4-3	TRBJ2-3	CASSQDHCTDTQYF	TGCGCCAGCAGCCAAGATCACTGCACAGATACGCAATATTTT
NA	TRBD2	TRBV11-2	TRBJ2-1	CVNSSGGSWEQFF	TGTGTCAACAGCTCGGGAGGTAGCTGGGAGCAGTTCTTC
NA	TRBD1	TRBV6-1	TRBJ2-7	CASSERGTVVFSYEQYF	TGTGCCAGCAGTGAAAGGGGGACAGTAGTCTTCTCCTACGAGCAGTACTTC
NA	NA	TRBV10-3	TRBJ2-2	CAISESRRGGVGGELFF	TGTGCCATCAGTGAGTCGCGGAGAGGGGGAGTAGGCGGGGAACTGTTTTTT
NA	NA	TRBV6-6	TRBJ1-2	CPSSYWRQGGYTF	TGTCCCAGCAGTTATTGGAGGCAGGGTGGCTACACCTTC
NA	NA	TRBV12-3/TRBV12-4	TRBJ2-2	CVSIETANTGELFF	TGTGTCAGCATTGAGACAGCGAACACCGGGGAGCTGTTTTTT
NA	NA	TRBV14	TRBJ2-7	CASNHAGFSYEQYF	TGTGCCAGCAACCACGCGGGGTTCTCCTACGAGCAGTACTTC
NA	NA	TRBV6-1	TRBJ2-2	CATQWGFTGELFF	TGTGCCACCCAGTGGGGGTTCACGGGGGAGCTGTTTTTT
NA	NA	TRBV28	TRBJ2-3	CTSRRGNTGTDTQYF	TGTACCAGCAGAAGGGGGAATACAGGCACAGATACGCAGTATTTT
NA	NA	TRBV7-8	TRBJ2-3	CASSISGYTDIQYF	TGTGCCAGCAGCATTAGCGGATACACAGATATTCAGTATTTT
once	TRBD1	TRBV4-2	TRBJ1-3	CASSQGRDRGLTLSGNSIYF	TGTGCCAGCAGCCAAGGTCGGGACAGGGGGCTTACTCTCTCTGGAAACAGCATATATTTT
NA	NA	TRBV6-6	TRBJ1-6	CASSADREYSPLHF	TGTGCCAGCAGTGCAGACAGAGAATATTCACCGCTCCACTTT
NA	TRBD2	TRBV4-1	TRBJ2-1	CASSPRGVVGGRNEQFF	TGTGCCAGCAGCCCCAGAGGGGTAGTGGGAGGGCGTAATGAGCAGTTCTTC
NA	NA	TRBV7-9	TRBJ2-1	CASSLQEVNEQFF	TGTGCCAGCAGCCTCCAGGAGGTAAATGAGCAGTTCTTC
NA	NA	TRBV6-1	TRBJ2-1	CASSERFYNEEFF	TGTGCCAGCAGTGAACGCTTCTACAATGAGGAGTTCTTC
NA	NA	TRBV5-6	TRBJ1-1	CDSSSLDKGNTEAFF	TGTGACAGCAGCTCCCTAGACAAGGGGAACACTGAAGCTTTCTTT
NA	NA	TRBV29-1	TRBJ2-3	CSFSPPSRADTQCF	TGCAGCTTTTCACCCCCGTCCCGAGCAGATACGCAGTGTTTT
NA	NA	TRBV12-3/TRBV12-4	TRBJ2-6	CASSLRHGANVMTF	TGTGCCAGCAGTTTAAGGCATGGGGCCAACGTAATGACTTTC
NA	TRBD2	TRBV5-4	TRBJ2-7	CATSVSGSSYEQCF	TGTGCCACCAGCGTTAGCGGGAGTTCCTACGAGCAGTGCTTC
once	NA	TRBV28	TRBJ2-1	CASSLWSGFYKEQFF	TGTGCCAGCAGCCTCTGGAGCGGATTCTACAAAGAGCAGTTCTTC
NA	NA	TRBV29-1	TRBJ2-7	CSVAGIERSYEQYF	TGCAGCGTGGCCGGGATAGAAAGATCCTACGAGCAGTACTTC
NA	NA	TRBV28	TRBJ1-2	CTSTAAGGVNYGYTF	TGTACCAGCACCGCGGCGGGGGGAGTTAACTATGGCTACACCTTC
few	TRBD2	TRBV29-1	TRBJ2-1	CSGGTSGLNEQFF	TGTAGCGGGGGGACTAGCGGGCTCAATGAGCAGTTTTTC
NA	NA	TRBV6-1	TRBJ2-5	CAISEGTAVESQYF	TGTGCCATCAGTGAAGGGACGGCCGTAGAGAGCCAGTACTTC
NA	TRBD1	TRBV6-1	TRBJ2-7	CATESGGHYEKYF	TGTGCCACCGAGTCAGGGGGCCACTACGAGAAGTACTTC
NA	NA	TRBV6-6	TRBJ2-5	CTSSMRPTETQYF	TGCACCAGCAGCATGAGACCGACAGAGACCCAGTACTTC
NA	NA	TRBV6-2/TRBV6-3	TRBJ2-7	CTSSYAVPYGQYF	TGTACCAGCAGTTACGCGGTTCCCTACGGGCAGTACTTC
NA	NA	TRBV29-1	TRBJ1-1	CSVASGWGMNTEVLF	TGCAGCGTTGCCTCAGGTTGGGGGATGAACACTGAAGTTCTCTTT
NA	NA	TRBV30	TRBJ1-1	CAWTTGPNTEAFF	TGTGCCTGGACCACCGGGCCGAACACTGAAGCTTTCTTT
few	TRBD2	TRBV29-1	TRBJ2-2	CSVSEGSGELSF	TGCAGCGTGTCTGAGGGGAGCGGGGAGCTGTCTTTT
NA	NA	TRBV29-1	TRBJ2-7	CSAMRSGTGTLYEQYF	TGCAGCGCTATGAGATCTGGGACCGGCACTCTCTACGAGCAGTACTTC
NA	NA	TRBV11-1	TRBJ2-7	CVSSLGPAGESSYKRYF	TGTGTCAGCAGCTTAGGGCCGGCGGGTGAGAGCTCCTACAAGCGGTATTTC
NA	NA	TRBV6-6	TRBJ1-2	CASYAESADYGYTF	TGTGCCTCCTATGCGGAGTCAGCTGACTATGGCTACACCTTC
NA	NA	TRBV5-1	TRBJ2-2	CASSLARGGRRTGELFF	TGCGCCAGCAGCTTGGCCAGAGGGGGGCGCCGGACCGGGGAGCTGTTTTTT
NA	NA	TRBV14	TRBJ2-3	CASSLNRSDTQYF	TGTGCCAGTAGCCTAAACAGGTCAGATACGCAGTATTTT
once	NA	TRBV11-2	TRBJ2-7	CASSSNMNSYKQYF	TGTGCTAGCAGCTCTAACATGAACTCCTACAAGCAGTACTTC
NA	NA	TRBV29-1	TRBJ2-5	CSVDSTGKQAQYF	TGCAGCGTTGATTCAACAGGGAAGCAGGCCCAGTACTTC
NA	NA	TRBV6-5	TRBJ2-2	CASSYSGVNTWELFF	TGTGCCAGTAGTTACTCTGGGGTGAACACCTGGGAGCTGTTTTTT
NA	TRBD2	TRBV6-1	TRBJ2-1	CVGLAGEFSHEQLF	TGTGTCGGGTTAGCGGGAGAATTTAGCCATGAGCAGTTATTC
many	NA	TRBV29-1	TRBJ2-1	CSVVRALQFF	TGCAGCGTTGTAAGGGCGTTGCAGTTCTTC
NA	TRBD2	TRBV7-8	TRBJ2-1	CANSLVGLAGGVEQFF	TGTGCCAACAGCTTAGTGGGATTAGCGGGAGGGGTTGAGCAGTTCTTC
NA	NA	TRBV28	TRBJ1-4	CTSSPQGATNEKLFF	TGTACCAGCAGTCCGCAAGGCGCAACTAATGAAAAACTGTTTTTT
many	NA	TRBV28	TRBJ2-7	CASNPALGNYEQYF	TGTGCCAGCAACCCCGCACTAGGAAACTACGAGCAGTACTTC
NA	NA	TRBV28	TRBJ2-5	CTIEGGTRETQYF	TGTACCATCGAGGGGGGGACCAGGGAGACCCAGTACTTC
NA	NA	TRBV6-1	TRBJ2-1	CASSEALGRQFF	TGTGCCAGCAGTGAAGCGCTGGGGAGACAGTTCTTC
NA	TRBD1	TRBV11-2	TRBJ2-6	CASNMGGDRGISLSGANALSF	TGTGCCAGCAACATGGGGGGAGACAGGGGCATTTCCCTCTCTGGGGCCAACGCCCTGAGTTTC
once	NA	TRBV11-3	TRBJ2-3	CTSSLDLRVAQPQYF	TGTACCAGCAGCTTAGATCTGAGGGTGGCTCAGCCCCAGTATTTT
NA	NA	TRBV29-1	TRBJ2-3	CSFRATRTDMQYF	TGCAGCTTCCGGGCAACTAGAACAGATATGCAGTATTTT
NA	NA	TRBV6-1	TRBJ2-5	CDSSEVGALGDLIRETQYF	TGTGACAGCAGTGAAGTCGGAGCCTTGGGGGACCTAATTAGGGAGACCCAGTACTTC
NA	NA	TRBV5-1	TRBJ2-7	CASSYGGVTYEQYF	TGCGCCAGCAGCTACGGAGGGGTTACCTACGAGCAATACTTC
NA	NA	TRBV6-1	TRBJ1-6	CASSEAPNRLPPHF	TGTGCCAGCAGTGAAGCCCCTAATCGGTTACCCCCTCACTTT
NA	NA	TRBV4-3	TRBJ2-2	CARSQDWYGELFF	TGCGCCCGCAGCCAAGATTGGTACGGGGAACTGTTTTTT